The sequence of this T cell receptor beta chain was determined in a study of T cell responses to AZD1222 COVID-19 vaccine. TCRdb keeps only in-frame clones here, not all; method: immunoSEQ multiplex PCR. This repertoire shows around 100,000 clones, 75% to 90% found once; its top ten account for roughly 4.5%. This clone was picked up a small number of times. Its target is unknown. The CDR3 is 14 amino acids. The ends were cut back, 1 base at V and 2 bases at J, with 5 bases in the middle. The germline gives CDR1 LNHDA, CDR2 SQIVND (reference sequence). Study-level results: As reported, nearly half of all spike-specific TCRs target variant regions that are unmutated. Donors, mostly white British, included more females; clonal diversity was possibly underestimated. The study sampled repertoires only after the peak T cell response.

The sequenced sample was peripheral blood, obtained 28 days after the second AZD1222 dose. This receptor was obtained from an adult who received the AZD1222 COVID-19 vaccine. The genes are TRBV19 and TRBJ2-2; D is undetermined. The CDR3 loop is CASSIGQNTGELFF. The CDR3 coding sequence is TGTGCCAGTAGTATAGGCCAAAACACCGGGGAGCTGTTTTTT. Full variable domain (remainder filled in from reference TRBV19 and TRBJ2-2): DGGITQSPKYLFRKEGQNVTLSCEQNLNHDAMYWYRQDPGQGLRLIYYSQIVNDFQKGDIAEGYSVSREKKESFPLTVTSAQKNPTAFYLCASSIGQNTGELFFGEGSRLTVL.